Listed below are T cell receptor beta chains from one sample, sequenced in a study of shared clonotypes between healthy human individuals. Generated by immunoSEQ multiplex PCR, the TCRdb table keeps only in-frame clones and is missing some. The sample holds hundreds of thousands of clones; 90% to 96% are singletons and the top ten take about 0.064%. The sequencing sample was made of naive CD4+ T cells sorted from blood. These receptors were obtained from a woman aged 30 to 39 in good health. Each CDR3 is given with its conserved first and last residue. D genes are given only for firm matches. Some rows have no size entry. The others give once, few or many, or a class for an expanded clone.

d_call: TRBD1
v_call: TRBV5-1
j_call: TRBJ1-4
clone_size: .
cdr3_nt: TGCGCCAGCAGCTTACAGACAGGGGATAGTGAAAAACTGTTTTTT
cdr3_aa: CASSLQTGDSEKLFF

d_call: .
v_call: TRBV2
j_call: TRBJ1-1
clone_size: .
cdr3_nt: TGTGCCAGCAGTGTGTGGGAGCGCAAGAACACTGAAGCTTTCTTT
cdr3_aa: CASSVWERKNTEAFF

d_call: TRBD1
v_call: TRBV9
j_call: TRBJ2-2
clone_size: .
cdr3_nt: TGTGCCAGCAGCGTAACCGGGACAGCGAACACCGGGGAGCTGTTTTTT
cdr3_aa: CASSVTGTANTGELFF

d_call: .
v_call: TRBV18
j_call: TRBJ2-7
clone_size: .
cdr3_nt: TGTGCCAGCTCAGCCGACAGCTACGAGCAGTACTTC
cdr3_aa: CASSADSYEQYF

d_call: .
v_call: TRBV6-6
j_call: TRBJ2-7
clone_size: .
cdr3_nt: TGTGCCAGCAGGAAAACAGGGTCCTACGAGCAGTACTTC
cdr3_aa: CASRKTGSYEQYF

d_call: .
v_call: TRBV19
j_call: TRBJ1-3
clone_size: .
cdr3_nt: TGTGCCAGTAGTAACCCTACCGGGCAGGGCCCTCGAAACACCATATATTTT
cdr3_aa: CASSNPTGQGPRNTIYF

d_call: TRBD1
v_call: TRBV5-1
j_call: TRBJ1-2
clone_size: .
cdr3_nt: TGCGCCAGCAGCTCGACAGGGGGCCTCTATGGCTACACCTTC
cdr3_aa: CASSSTGGLYGYTF

d_call: .
v_call: TRBV7-9
j_call: TRBJ2-3
clone_size: .
cdr3_nt: TGTGCCAGCAGCCCCGAGAGGGGGGATACGCAGTATTTT
cdr3_aa: CASSPERGDTQYF

d_call: TRBD1
v_call: TRBV19
j_call: TRBJ1-4
clone_size: .
cdr3_nt: TGTGCCAGCCGACAGGGACCTGAAAAACTGTTTTTT
cdr3_aa: CASRQGPEKLFF

d_call: .
v_call: TRBV19
j_call: TRBJ1-2
clone_size: .
cdr3_nt: TGTGCCAGTAGTATAGAAGGACAGCACTATGGCTACACCTTC
cdr3_aa: CASSIEGQHYGYTF

d_call: .
v_call: TRBV5-1
j_call: TRBJ2-7
clone_size: .
cdr3_nt: TGCGCCAGCAGCTTGCCGGCCTACGAGCAGTACTTC
cdr3_aa: CASSLPAYEQYF

d_call: .
v_call: TRBV6-4
j_call: TRBJ2-7
clone_size: .
cdr3_nt: TGTGCCAGCAGTGACGGGCAGGAAGAGATCGGCTACGAGCAGTACTTC
cdr3_aa: CASSDGQEEIGYEQYF

d_call: TRBD2
v_call: TRBV6-1
j_call: TRBJ2-7
clone_size: .
cdr3_nt: TGTGCCGGCAATAAGGGGGCTAGCGGGACCTACGAGCAGTACTTC
cdr3_aa: CAGNKGASGTYEQYF

d_call: .
v_call: TRBV5-1
j_call: TRBJ2-5
clone_size: once
cdr3_nt: TGCGCCAGCAGCTTTGACAGTCTTATGGAGACCCAGTACTTC
cdr3_aa: CASSFDSLMETQYF

d_call: TRBD1
v_call: TRBV11-2
j_call: TRBJ1-3
clone_size: .
cdr3_nt: TGTGCCAGCAGCTTACGGACAGGCACTGGAAACACCATATATTTT
cdr3_aa: CASSLRTGTGNTIYF

d_call: .
v_call: TRBV2
j_call: TRBJ1-2
clone_size: once
cdr3_nt: TGTGCCAGCAGTGTACAGGAGTATGGCTACACCTTC
cdr3_aa: CASSVQEYGYTF

d_call: TRBD1
v_call: TRBV4-1
j_call: TRBJ1-4
clone_size: .
cdr3_nt: TGCGCCAGCAGCCAACCGGGACAGGGGGCAGAAAAACTGTTTTTT
cdr3_aa: CASSQPGQGAEKLFF

d_call: TRBD2
v_call: TRBV27
j_call: TRBJ2-2
clone_size: .
cdr3_nt: TGTGCCAGCAGTCAGTTTGGGACTAGCTGGGCCGGGGAGCTGTTTTTT
cdr3_aa: CASSQFGTSWAGELFF

d_call: .
v_call: TRBV6-1
j_call: TRBJ2-3
clone_size: .
cdr3_nt: TGTGCCAGCAGTGAGGAGTTGAGCTCCTTGGTTACAGATACGCAGTATTTT
cdr3_aa: CASSEELSSLVTDTQYF

d_call: .
v_call: TRBV28
j_call: TRBJ2-2
clone_size: .
cdr3_nt: TGTGCCAGCATCCTCTCGGGTGCCGGGGAGCTGTTTTTT
cdr3_aa: CASILSGAGELFF

d_call: .
v_call: TRBV5-4
j_call: TRBJ2-7
clone_size: once
cdr3_nt: TGTGCCAGCTCCGAGGGGCTCGCGGGGTGGGTCGAGCAGTACTTC
cdr3_aa: CASSEGLAGWVEQYF

d_call: TRBD2
v_call: TRBV18
j_call: TRBJ2-2
clone_size: .
cdr3_nt: TGTGCCAGCTCACCAACTAGCGGATCGAACACCGGGGAGCTGTTTTTT
cdr3_aa: CASSPTSGSNTGELFF

d_call: .
v_call: TRBV4-1
j_call: TRBJ2-7
clone_size: once
cdr3_nt: TGCGCCAGCAGCCAAGGTCGATACGAGCAGTACTTC
cdr3_aa: CASSQGRYEQYF

d_call: .
v_call: TRBV7-2
j_call: TRBJ2-7
clone_size: .
cdr3_nt: TGTGCCAGCAGCACTGGGGGCAGAGCTATGATTGACGAGCAGTACTTC
cdr3_aa: CASSTGGRAMIDEQYF

d_call: .
v_call: TRBV4-1
j_call: TRBJ2-7
clone_size: .
cdr3_nt: TGCGCCAGCAGCCATTTGGCGGGCACAAACTACGAGCAGTACTTC
cdr3_aa: CASSHLAGTNYEQYF

d_call: .
v_call: TRBV29-1
j_call: TRBJ2-7
clone_size: .
cdr3_nt: TGCAGCGTTGTACAGGGCTCGGGAGAGCAGTACTTC
cdr3_aa: CSVVQGSGEQYF

d_call: .
v_call: TRBV5-4
j_call: TRBJ2-7
clone_size: .
cdr3_nt: TGTGCCAGCAGCTTGGAGGGCGAGCAGTACTTC
cdr3_aa: CASSLEGEQYF

d_call: .
v_call: TRBV19
j_call: TRBJ2-1
clone_size: .
cdr3_nt: TGTGCCAGCGGGACAACGAAAAGCAATGAGCAGTTCTTC
cdr3_aa: CASGTTKSNEQFF

d_call: .
v_call: TRBV4-1
j_call: TRBJ1-5
clone_size: few
cdr3_nt: TGCGCCAGCAGCCAAGGGACAGTTAGCAATCAGCCCCAGCATTTT
cdr3_aa: CASSQGTVSNQPQHF

d_call: TRBD1
v_call: TRBV4-1
j_call: TRBJ1-1
clone_size: once
cdr3_nt: TGCGCCAGCAGCCAAGGGGGTGGGACAGGAGAAGCTTTCTTT
cdr3_aa: CASSQGGGTGEAFF

d_call: .
v_call: TRBV11-2
j_call: TRBJ2-7
clone_size: .
cdr3_nt: TGTGCCAGCAGCTCCGCGGGAGGACAGGGATCCACCTACGAGCAGTACTTC
cdr3_aa: CASSSAGGQGSTYEQYF

d_call: TRBD1
v_call: TRBV2
j_call: TRBJ1-6
clone_size: .
cdr3_nt: TGTGCCAGCACGAGAGGACAGGGGAATTCACCCCTCCACTTT
cdr3_aa: CASTRGQGNSPLHF

d_call: TRBD1
v_call: TRBV18
j_call: TRBJ1-1
clone_size: once
cdr3_nt: TGTGCCAGCTCAGTGTCAGGGGGAAGGACTGAAGCTTTCTTT
cdr3_aa: CASSVSGGRTEAFF

d_call: .
v_call: TRBV5-1
j_call: TRBJ2-7
clone_size: once
cdr3_nt: TGCGCCAGCAGCCTTAACTGGGCGGGACTCCACGAGCAGTACTTC
cdr3_aa: CASSLNWAGLHEQYF

d_call: .
v_call: TRBV19
j_call: TRBJ1-1
clone_size: .
cdr3_nt: TGTGCCAGTAGTATTGAAGCTTTCTTT
cdr3_aa: CASSIEAFF

d_call: TRBD2
v_call: TRBV5-4
j_call: TRBJ2-5
clone_size: .
cdr3_nt: TGTGCCAGCAGCTTTAACCTAGCGGGGGCCCAAGAGACCCAGTACTTC
cdr3_aa: CASSFNLAGAQETQYF

d_call: .
v_call: TRBV5-4
j_call: TRBJ2-7
clone_size: .
cdr3_nt: TGTGCCAGCAGCTCATCTTTAGCGGCGGACGGCGTGAGGTTC
cdr3_aa: CASSSSLAADGVRF

d_call: .
v_call: TRBV7-9
j_call: TRBJ2-7
clone_size: .
cdr3_nt: TGTGCCAGCAGCTTAGAACCAGGGACGTCCTATGAGCAGTACTTC
cdr3_aa: CASSLEPGTSYEQYF

d_call: TRBD2
v_call: TRBV5-5
j_call: TRBJ2-7
clone_size: .
cdr3_nt: TGTGCCAGCAGCCTGCTAGCGGACTCCTACGAGCAGTACTTC
cdr3_aa: CASSLLADSYEQYF

d_call: TRBD2
v_call: TRBV5-4
j_call: TRBJ2-5
clone_size: .
cdr3_nt: TGTGCCAGCAGCTTGGCGGGACTAGCGGGACGGGAGACCCAGTACTTC
cdr3_aa: CASSLAGLAGRETQYF

d_call: .
v_call: TRBV7-2
j_call: TRBJ2-7
clone_size: .
cdr3_nt: TGTGCCAGCAGCTTAGCCCAGCATTACGAGCAGTACTTC
cdr3_aa: CASSLAQHYEQYF

d_call: TRBD2
v_call: TRBV18
j_call: TRBJ2-3
clone_size: .
cdr3_nt: TGTGCCAGCTCTCCGACAGCCGGGACTAGTAATTCTGATACGCAGTATTTT
cdr3_aa: CASSPTAGTSNSDTQYF

d_call: .
v_call: TRBV18
j_call: TRBJ1-1
clone_size: .
cdr3_nt: TGTGCCAGCTCACCAACAGGGAACACTGAAGCTTTCTTT
cdr3_aa: CASSPTGNTEAFF

d_call: .
v_call: TRBV2
j_call: TRBJ1-3
clone_size: once
cdr3_nt: TGTGCCAGCAGCCCCGAGGGGAGAGGGCGTGGAAACACCATATATTTT
cdr3_aa: CASSPEGRGRGNTIYF

d_call: TRBD2
v_call: TRBV7-9
j_call: TRBJ2-1
clone_size: .
cdr3_nt: TGTGCCAGCAGCTCCTCACTCCGAGCGGGAGGGCCCTCAAATGAGCAGTTCTTC
cdr3_aa: CASSSSLRAGGPSNEQFF

d_call: TRBD1
v_call: TRBV28
j_call: TRBJ2-3
clone_size: once
cdr3_nt: TGTGCCAGCAGTTCTGACAGGGTGACAGATACGCAGTATTTT
cdr3_aa: CASSSDRVTDTQYF

d_call: TRBD1
v_call: TRBV18
j_call: TRBJ2-1
clone_size: .
cdr3_nt: TGTGCCAGCTCACACCGGGACAGGGGACTCAATGAGCAGTTCTTC
cdr3_aa: CASSHRDRGLNEQFF

d_call: TRBD2
v_call: TRBV5-1
j_call: TRBJ2-1
clone_size: once
cdr3_nt: TGCGCCAGTACCCCCCGGCCGCGGGAGGCCGCAATTGAGCAGTTCTTC
cdr3_aa: CASTPRPREAAIEQFF

d_call: .
v_call: TRBV10-3
j_call: TRBJ1-1
clone_size: .
cdr3_nt: TGTGCCACGTCAGGGGACTCGAACACTGAAGCTTTCTTT
cdr3_aa: CATSGDSNTEAFF

d_call: .
v_call: TRBV28
j_call: TRBJ2-7
clone_size: .
cdr3_nt: TGTGCCAGCAGTATCGGGGCCCACCACTCCTACGAGCAGTACTTC
cdr3_aa: CASSIGAHHSYEQYF

d_call: TRBD2
v_call: TRBV5-1
j_call: TRBJ2-7
clone_size: once
cdr3_nt: TGCGCCAGCAGCTTCACTAGCGACTCCTACGAGCAGTACTTC
cdr3_aa: CASSFTSDSYEQYF